This T cell receptor beta chain was obtained from a study of blood T cell repertoires in COVID-19. Turning to the study itself: Some COVID-19 samples were acute and others convalescent; all came from the United States, Italy and Spain.

Per the authors' pipeline: Researchers report that nucleated cell counts were estimated from reference gene primer amplification. Produced via immunoSEQ multiplex PCR; TCRdb's table is partial and in-frame only. The D gene and trimming were derived from the DNA, and the V and J assignments and clone size from that table. The table includes roughly 140,000 clones, about 80% detected once. Germline assignment: CDR1 LGHDT and CDR2 YNNKEL (reference sequence). The CDR3 is made up of 17 amino acids. V lost 1 base and J 0 bases, leaving 13 bases between the germline ends. This rearrangement joins TRBV3-1 (or the pseudogene TRBV3-2) to TRBJ2-1, with D tentatively TRBD2 (7 bases). The sample was peripheral blood. The source of this sequence is a human donor in a cohort sampled during active COVID-19. The CDR3 region is CASSQVGGGGSYNEQFF. CDR3 in DNA: TGTGCCAGCAGCCAAGTGGGAGGGGGTGGCTCCTACAATGAGCAGTTCTTC.